The present entry profiles one TCR beta chain with its context. Its antigen is undetermined. This CDR3 contains 16 residues. In germline, CDR1 is LNHDA, CDR2 SQIVND (reference sequence). The J segment lost 5 bases and the V segment lost 7 bases, leaving 17 bases of the junction unmatched. TCRdb keeps only in-frame clones here, not all; method: immunoSEQ multiplex PCR. The data contain about 97,000 clones, roughly 91% of them seen just once; the ten biggest clones take up about 7.1%. These data are taken from a study of PD-1 blockade in classical Hodgkin lymphoma. Notes on the study in general: Patients who responded completely had about the same baseline diversity as newly diagnosed patients. Baseline TCR diversity was reportedly lower in newly diagnosed patients than in healthy donors. It was reported as lower still in relapsed/refractory patients.

No patient escaped relapse after autologous stem cell transplantation, and brentuximab vedotin exposure varied. The patients, who had relapsed/refractory classical Hodgkin lymphoma, achieved best responses of complete response, partial response or progressive disease. The chain has TRBV19 and TRBJ2-7; TRBD2 agrees at 7 bases. This clonotype was obtained from a human donor with classical Hodgkin lymphoma. The sample here was peripheral blood mononuclear cells (PBMCs), taken before the second cycle of nivolumab. CDR3 coding DNA: TGTGCCAGTACCCCGGCAGGGAGGGGAAGGTCCGACGAGCAGTACTTC. Amino acid sequence: CASTPAGRGRSDEQYF. Filled out from reference TRBV19 and TRBJ2-7, the complete variable domain reads DGGITQSPKYLFRKEGQNVTLSCEQNLNHDAMYWYRQDPGQGLRLIYYSQIVNDFQKGDIAEGYSVSREKKESFPLTVTSAQKNPTAFYLCASTPAGRGRSDEQYFGPGTRLTVT.